What follows are 32 T cell receptor beta chains derived from one specimen sequenced in a study of CD8+ T cells in alopecia areata. In each case, RNA was isolated and then reverse transcribed into cDNA as the sequencing template. The protocol was immunoSEQ multiplex PCR, while the TCRdb copy is restricted to in-frame clones and leaves out a portion. The profile shows 200,000 or so clones, 55% to 70% of them singletons. Treatment given: oral pan-JAK inhibitor, 5-10 mg twice daily. The source was CD4+ T cells sorted from blood, collected at week 24, from a patient treated with tofacitinib. The receptors derive from a human donor with alopecia areata.

This sequence joins TRBV2 and TRBJ1-1; D unclear. This CDR3 is built from 14 residues. The germline CDR1 and CDR2 sequences are SNHLY and FYNNEI. Trimming took off 6 bases at V and 0 bases at J, with 11 bases between the two ends. CDR3 sequence reads: CASSPEMLNTEAFF. Here the CDR3 DNA reads TGTGCCAGCAGCCCGGAGATGTTGAACACTGAAGCTTTCTTT.

This chain joins TRBV9 and TRBJ1-2, with TRBD1 matching over 7 bases. The CDR3 extends over 14 amino acids. Trimming removed 1 base from V and 6 bases from J; junction bases left unmatched: 6. Germline-derived CDR1 and CDR2 are SGDLS and YYNGEE. The CDR3 loop is CASSVTGELNGYTF. The CDR3 nucleotides are TGTGCCAGCAGCGTAACAGGGGAGTTGAATGGCTACACCTTC.

A few counts support this clone. The gene calls are TRBV18 and TRBJ1-3, with a tentative D call TRBD1 (5 bases). V was pared by 1 base and J by 4 bases, with 11 bases between. CDR3 length equals 15 residues. Germline CDR1 reads KGHSH; CDR2 reads LQKENI. The CDR3 is CASSPRGRLGNTIYF. The CDR3 region has the DNA TGTGCCAGCTCACCACGGGGCCGGCTGGGAAACACCATATATTTT. The whole variable domain, remainder taken from reference TRBV18 and TRBJ1-3, is NAGVMQNPRHLVRRRGQEARLRCSPMKGHSHVYWYRQLPEEGLKFMVYLQKENIIDESGMPKERFSAEFPKEGPSILRIQQVVRGDSAAYFCASSPRGRLGNTIYFGEGSWLTVV.

The V and J genes are TRBV5-1 and TRBJ2-5, with 13 bases fitting TRBD2. Trimming removed 4 bases from V and 2 bases from J; junction bases left unmatched: 8. The CDR3 sequence is 17 residues long. CDR1 SGHRS and CDR2 YFSETQ come from the germline V gene. The DNA for the CDR3 is TGCGCCAGCAGCCTCGGACTAGCGGGAGTCAGGCAAGAGACCCAGTACTTC. Translation gives CASSLGLAGVRQETQYF.

This clone occurred a few times. The chain uses TRBV6-6 and TRBJ2-3; maybe TRBD1 (6 bases). CDR3 length: 15 amino acids. V was clipped by 2 bases and J by 2 bases, with 11 bases between them. CDR1 and CDR2 (germline): MNHNY, SVGAGI (reference sequence). The CDR3 DNA sequence: TGTGCCAGCAGTTACCGAGGACAGTACACAGATACGCAGTATTTT. This encodes CASSYRGQYTDTQYF.

This clone was seen just once. The chain links TRBV30 to TRBJ2-4; D may be TRBD1 or TRBD2 (5 bases each). V was shortened by 4 bases and J by 0 bases, with 7 bases between the two germline ends. CDR3 length: 13 residues. The germline V gene encodes CDR1 GTSNPN and CDR2 SVGIG (reference sequence). CDR3 region: CAWTGTAKNIQYF. The DNA for the CDR3 is TGTGCCTGGACCGGGACAGCCAAAAACATTCAGTACTTC.

J is TRBJ2-7 and V is TRBV11-2; tentatively, D is TRBD2 (6 bases). CDR1 and CDR2 (germline): SGHAT, FQNNGV. The CDR3 runs to 15 residues. Trimming removed 4 bases at V and 6 bases at J, with 19 bases between. The CDR3 reads CASSSGVQGSGEQYF. In DNA form, the CDR3 reads TGTGCCAGCAGCTCGGGGGTGCAGGGAAGTGGCGAGCAGTACTTC.

This clone was found once. The chain joins TRBV7-2 to TRBJ2-2, with no clear D. This CDR3 has 12 residues. CDR1 is SGHTA, CDR2 FQGNSA, per germline. Trimming took off 3 bases at V and 9 bases at J, with 8 bases between the two ends. The CDR3 DNA reads as TGTGCCAGCAGCTTTAGGCTCCGGGAGCTGTTTTTT. Amino acid sequence: CASSFRLRELFF.

This clone was detected a few times. The J gene is TRBJ2-2, the V gene TRBV2; TRBD2 matches at 8 bases. The CDR3 runs 19 residues. Per germline, CDR1 SNHLY and CDR2 FYNNEI. The trim removed 4 bases at V and 2 bases at J, leaving 15 bases unmatched. The CDR3 DNA sequence: TGTGCCAGCAGTGGGGGACCAGGGACTAGAAAATTTAACACCGGGGAGCTGTTTTTT. Protein: CASSGGPGTRKFNTGELFF.

In its sample, this clone was seen a few times. The rearrangement links TRBV13 to TRBJ2-7; no firm D call. CDR3 length: 11 amino acids. Germline CDR1 PRHDT, CDR2 FYEKMQ (reference sequence). V was shortened by 4 bases and J by 3 bases, with 4 bases between the two germline ends. CDR3 nucleotides: TGTGCCAGCAGCTCGAACTACGAGCAGTACTTC. Translating it yields CASSSNYEQYF.

CDR3 coding DNA: TGCAGCGTTATATCAGCAGGAAACACTGAAGCTTTCTTT. This translates into CSVISAGNTEAFF. The rearrangement uses TRBV29-1 and TRBJ1-1, with unresolved D. Germline loops: CDR1 SQVTM, CDR2 ANQGSEA. The V end was cut by 5 bases, the J end by 2 bases, with 12 bases between. The CDR3 extends over 13 amino acids.

The chain couples TRBV5-6 to TRBJ1-1; 7 positions agree with TRBD1. Losses at the gene ends were 4 bases for V and 2 bases for J; bases not matched to a gene: 14. The CDR3 loop spans 17 amino acids. CDR1 is SGHDT, CDR2 YYEEEE, per germline. CDR3 bases: TGTGCCAGCAGCCTGACCCGGGACAGTGCGGCTAACACTGAAGCTTTCTTT. Translation gives CASSLTRDSAANTEAFF. The whole variable domain, filled in from reference TRBV5-6 and TRBJ1-1, reads DAGVTQSPTHLIKTRGQQVTLRCSPKSGHDTVSWYQQALGQGPQFIFQYYEEEERQRGNFPDRFSGHQFPNYSSELNVNALLLGDSALYLCASSLTRDSAANTEAFFGQGTRLTVV.

This chain uses TRBV29-1 with TRBJ2-5; D is possibly TRBD1 or TRBD2 (6 bases each). Trimming took off 1 base at V and 4 bases at J, with 13 bases between the two ends. The CDR3 sequence is 14 residues long. From germline, CDR1 is SQVTM and CDR2 ANQGSEA. The CDR3 DNA reads TGCAGCGTTGAAGTTATACAGGGAGGAGAGACCCAGTACTTC. Translating it yields CSVEVIQGGETQYF. The whole variable domain, filled in from reference TRBV29-1 and TRBJ2-5, reads SAVISQKPSRDICQRGTSLTIQCQVDSQVTMMFWYRQQPGQSLTLIATANQGSEATYESGFVIDKFPISRPNLTFSTLTVSNMSPEDSSIYLCSVEVIQGGETQYFGPGTRLLVL.

The chain uses TRBV5-1 and TRBJ2-1; 12 nucleotides match TRBD2. Germline V CDR1 and CDR2: SGHRS, YFSETQ. V dropped 6 bases and J dropped 8; count of bases not matched to a gene: 9. The CDR3 contains 15 residues. CDR3 region: CASNRLAGVKDEQFF. For the CDR3, the DNA is TGCGCCAGCAACCGACTAGCGGGAGTAAAGGATGAGCAGTTCTTC.

A single count supports this clone. The junction departs from the called germline gene at one end, perhaps through a read error. The V call is TRBV11-3, the J call TRBJ2-2; D ambiguous. The germline CDR1 and CDR2 sequences are SGHNT and YENEEA. CDR3 length: 16 residues. The CDR3 loop reads CASSLVVTASTEELFF. The CDR3, as DNA: TGTGCCAGCAGCTTAGTGGTAACGGCTTCCACCGAGGAGCTGTTTTTT.

This chain connects TRBV6-4 to TRBJ2-3; D tentatively reads TRBD1 or TRBD2 (6 bases each). Germline V CDR1 and CDR2: MRHNA, SNTAGT. With 6 bases removed from V and 0 bases from J, the gap between germline ends came to 13 bases. The CDR3 loop spans 15 amino acids. CDR3 nucleotides: TGTGCCAGCAGCCTACAGGGAGGTAGCACAGATACGCAGTATTTT. Its protein is CASSLQGGSTDTQYF.

The genes are TRBV5-1 and TRBJ2-7; 9 bases line up with TRBD2. The CDR3 has 14 residues. Germline V gene data show CDR1 as SGHRS and CDR2 as YFSETQ. J was trimmed by 7 bases and V by 4 bases; bases with no gene match: 9. The chain's CDR3 is CASSQTSGPLEQYF. The CDR3 DNA reads TGCGCCAGCAGCCAAACTAGCGGGCCTTTAGAGCAGTACTTC. The entire variable domain, with the rest obtained from reference TRBV5-1 and TRBJ2-7, is as follows: KAGVTQTPRYLIKTRGQQVTLSCSPISGHRSVSWYQQTPGQGLQFLFEYFSETQRNKGNFPGRFSGRQFSNSRSEMNVSTLELGDSALYLCASSQTSGPLEQYFGPGTRLTVT.

The chain links TRBV7-2 to TRBJ1-2; 11 positions match TRBD1. The junction had 5 bases not matched to a gene; V was cut back by 5 bases and J by 9 bases. The V gene's germline CDR1 is SGHTA and CDR2 FQGNSA. The CDR3 has 13 residues. The CDR3 DNA follows: TGTGCCAGCAGCCATCGGGACAGGGGGAGCTACACCTTC. Translation gives CASSHRDRGSYTF.

The chain uses TRBV30 and TRBJ2-1; D not resolved. CDR3 length equals 11 residues. The V gene's germline CDR1 is GTSNPN and CDR2 SVGIG (reference sequence). V was trimmed by 7 bases and J by 4 bases, leaving 8 bases between them. The CDR3 nucleotides read TGTGCCTACGCGTCTTACAATGAGCAGTTCTTC. Translated, it gives CAYASYNEQFF.

The V gene is TRBV13, the J gene TRBJ2-2, with D perhaps TRBD1 (5 bases). This CDR3 is 13 amino acids long. CDR1 is PRHDT, CDR2 FYEKMQ, per germline (reference sequence). Trimming removed 5 bases from V and 4 bases from J, with 8 bases in between. In DNA, the CDR3 is TGTGCCAGCAGCCACACAGGCACCGGGGAGCTGTTTTTT. Its translation: CASSHTGTGELFF.

This clone was counted between two and nine times. DNA of the CDR3: TGTGCCAGCAGTTCGGGGGGTCAGACCCAGTACTTC. Protein: CASSSGGQTQYF. The J gene is TRBJ2-5, the V gene TRBV28, with TRBD2 matching 7 bases. From germline, CDR1 is MDHEN and CDR2 SYDVKM. With 4 bases clipped from V and 6 bases from J, the junction kept 2 bases outside the gene matches. The CDR3 spans 12 residues.

This sequence joins TRBV27 and TRBJ1-6; no firm D call. Looked up from germline, CDR1 is MNHEY and CDR2 is SMNVEV (reference sequence). The CDR3 has 14 residues. V lost 9 bases, J lost 6 bases, and 15 bases lay in between. This CDR3 is CARLGGILNSPLHF. CDR3 coding DNA: TGTGCCAGGCTGGGAGGGATCCTTAATTCACCCCTCCACTTT.

This sequence joins TRBV5-4 and TRBJ2-6; D is unresolved. Trimming shortened V by 3 bases and J by 1 base, and 8 bases separated the two germline ends. CDR1 SGHNT and CDR2 YYREEE come from the germline V gene (reference sequence). This CDR3 is built from 15 residues. CDR3 region: CASSWSHSGANVLTF. CDR3 sequence (DNA): TGTGCCAGCAGCTGGAGTCATTCTGGGGCCAACGTCCTGACTTTC.

DNA for the CDR3: TGCGCCAGCAGCCAAGATCCGAGAGACACGCAGTATTTT. Translation: CASSQDPRDTQYF. The V and J genes are TRBV4-3 and TRBJ2-3; no reliable D call. The CDR3 has 13 residues. The V gene's germline CDR1 is LGHNA and CDR2 YSLEER. V was trimmed by 0 bases and J by 9 bases, leaving 10 bases between them.

There are a few counts of this clone. This chain connects TRBV25-1 to TRBJ1-6; possible D gene TRBD1, 5 bases. The CDR3 spans 13 residues. The V gene lost 6 bases and the J gene lost 8 bases, with 11 bases spanning the gap. Germline CDR1 is MGHDK and CDR2 is SYGVNS. DNA for the CDR3: TGTGCCAGCAGCGGGGGGTGGGATTCACCCCTCCACTTT. Translated: CASSGGWDSPLHF.

This clone was counted between two and nine times. J is TRBJ2-5 and V is TRBV2, with no clear D. Germline values: CDR1 SNHLY, CDR2 FYNNEI. V lost 6 bases and J lost 5, with 13 bases in between. The CDR3 loop spans 13 amino acids. The DNA of the CDR3 is TGTGCCAGCAGCGATCCAGTACCCGAGACCCAGTACTTC. This encodes CASSDPVPETQYF. Variable domain in full (rest from reference TRBV2 and TRBJ2-5): EPEVTQTPSHQVTQMGQEVILRCVPISNHLYFYWYRQILGQKVEFLVSFYNNEISEKSEIFDDQFSVERPDGSNFTLKIRSTKLEDSAMYFCASSDPVPETQYFGPGTRLLVL.

The V gene is TRBV30, the J gene TRBJ1-2; tentatively, D is TRBD1 (6 bases). Germline CDR1 reads GTSNPN; CDR2 reads SVGIG (reference sequence). This CDR3 is 14 amino acids long. V gave up 0 bases and J gave up 6 bases, with 14 bases separating them. The CDR3: CAWSVSGTPNGYTF. The CDR3 DNA reads as TGTGCCTGGAGTGTTTCTGGGACACCTAATGGCTACACCTTC.

The gene calls are TRBV4-1 and TRBJ2-3; TRBD2 matches at 15 bases. Germline V CDR1 and CDR2: MGHRA, YSYEKL. This CDR3 has 19 residues. After removal of 4 bases from V and 3 bases from J, the junction contained 11 bases not matched to a gene. The CDR3 sequence is CASSRKGLAGGETTDTQYF. The CDR3 DNA sequence: TGCGCCAGCAGCCGTAAGGGACTAGCGGGGGGCGAGACTACAGATACGCAGTATTTT.

Only a few counts were recorded for this clone. The V gene is TRBV29-1, the J gene TRBJ2-3, with D hard to call. This CDR3 contains 16 residues. The V gene's germline CDR1 is SQVTM and CDR2 ANQGSEA. V lost 0 bases, J lost 0 bases, and 13 bases lay in between. CDR3 region: CSVEDRHRISTDTQYF. The CDR3 DNA follows: TGCAGCGTTGAAGATCGACATCGAATTAGCACAGATACGCAGTATTTT.

V and J are TRBV2 and TRBJ2-5, with D possibly matching TRBD1 (5 bases). The CDR3 contains 12 residues. In germline, CDR1 is SNHLY, CDR2 FYNNEI. Trimming took 4 bases from V and 2 from J, leaving 5 bases between them. The CDR3, as DNA: TGTGCCAGCAGTGGACAGCAAGAGACCCAGTACTTC. Its protein product is CASSGQQETQYF.

The chain employs TRBV27 and TRBJ2-6; tentatively, D is TRBD1 or TRBD2 (5 bases each). V lost 2 bases, J lost 3 bases, and 11 bases lay in between. Per germline, CDR1 MNHEY and CDR2 SMNVEV (reference sequence). This CDR3 has 16 residues. CDR3 loop: CASSLEGRVGANVLTF. Written as DNA, the CDR3 is TGTGCCAGCAGTTTAGAGGGGCGGGTTGGGGCCAACGTCCTGACTTTC.

The genes are TRBV4-2 and TRBJ2-5; D not resolved. The germline CDR1 and CDR2 sequences are LGHNA and YNFKEQ. V was clipped by 1 base and J by 4 bases, with 4 bases between them. CDR3 length equals 12 residues. This chain's CDR3 is CASSQGRETQYF. CDR3 nucleotides: TGTGCCAGCAGCCAAGGACGAGAGACCCAGTACTTC.